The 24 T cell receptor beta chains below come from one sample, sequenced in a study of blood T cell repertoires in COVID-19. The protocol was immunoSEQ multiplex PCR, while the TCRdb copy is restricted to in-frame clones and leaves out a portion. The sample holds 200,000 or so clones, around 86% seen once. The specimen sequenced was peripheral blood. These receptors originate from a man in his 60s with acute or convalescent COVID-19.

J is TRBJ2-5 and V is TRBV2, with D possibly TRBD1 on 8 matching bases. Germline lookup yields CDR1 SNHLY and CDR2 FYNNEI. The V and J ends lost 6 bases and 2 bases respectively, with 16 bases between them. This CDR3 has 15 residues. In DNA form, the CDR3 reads TGTGCCAGCAGCGAAAACAGGGGGGGGCAAGAGACCCAGTACTTC. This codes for CASSENRGGQETQYF. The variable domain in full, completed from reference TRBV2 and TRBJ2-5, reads EPEVTQTPSHQVTQMGQEVILRCVPISNHLYFYWYRQILGQKVEFLVSFYNNEISEKSEIFDDQFSVERPDGSNFTLKIRSTKLEDSAMYFCASSENRGGQETQYFGPGTRLLVL.

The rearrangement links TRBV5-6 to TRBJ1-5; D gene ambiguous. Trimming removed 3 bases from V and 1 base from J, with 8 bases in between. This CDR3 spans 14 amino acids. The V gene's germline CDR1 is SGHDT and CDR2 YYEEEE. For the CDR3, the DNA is TGTGCCAGCAGCTACAGACGGAGCAATCAGCCCCAGCATTTT. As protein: CASSYRRSNQPQHF.

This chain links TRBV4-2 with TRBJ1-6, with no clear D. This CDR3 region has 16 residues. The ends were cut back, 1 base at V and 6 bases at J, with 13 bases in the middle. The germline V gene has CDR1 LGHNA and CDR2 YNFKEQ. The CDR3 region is CASSQGLGSGNSPLHF. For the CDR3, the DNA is TGTGCCAGCAGCCAAGGACTAGGGAGCGGTAATTCACCCCTCCACTTT.

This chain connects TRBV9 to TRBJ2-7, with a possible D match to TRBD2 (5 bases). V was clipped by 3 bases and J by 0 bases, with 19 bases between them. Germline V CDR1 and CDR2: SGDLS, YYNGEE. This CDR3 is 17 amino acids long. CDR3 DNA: TGTGCCAGCAGCGGCTTCTTCTGGGAGTCCCTCTCCTACGAGCAGTACTTC. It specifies CASSGFFWESLSYEQYF.

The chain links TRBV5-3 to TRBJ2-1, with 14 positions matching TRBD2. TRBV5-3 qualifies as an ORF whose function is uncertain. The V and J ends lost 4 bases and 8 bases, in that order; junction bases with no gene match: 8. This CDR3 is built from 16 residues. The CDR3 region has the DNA TGTGCCAGAAGCGGACTGACTAGCGGGGGGGCCGATGAGCAGTTCTTC. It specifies CARSGLTSGGADEQFF.

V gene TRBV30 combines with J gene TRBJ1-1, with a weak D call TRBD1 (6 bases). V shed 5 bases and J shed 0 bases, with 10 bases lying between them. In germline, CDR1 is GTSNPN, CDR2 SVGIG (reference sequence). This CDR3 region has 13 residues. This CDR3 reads CAWSGQVNTEAFF. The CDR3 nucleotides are TGTGCCTGGTCGGGACAAGTGAACACTGAAGCTTTCTTT.

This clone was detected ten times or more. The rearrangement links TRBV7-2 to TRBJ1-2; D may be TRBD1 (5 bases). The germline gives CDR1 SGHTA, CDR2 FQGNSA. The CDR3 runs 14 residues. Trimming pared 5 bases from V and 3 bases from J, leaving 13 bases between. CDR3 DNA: TGTGCCAGCAGCGAAAAGACAGAATACTATGGCTACACCTTC. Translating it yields CASSEKTEYYGYTF.

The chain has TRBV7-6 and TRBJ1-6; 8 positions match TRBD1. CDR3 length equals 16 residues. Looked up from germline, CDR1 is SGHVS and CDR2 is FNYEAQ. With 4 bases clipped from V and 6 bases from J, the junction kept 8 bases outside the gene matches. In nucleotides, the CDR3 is TGTGCCAGCAGCTCGGACAGGGTGGGGCCTAATTCACCCCTCCACTTT. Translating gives CASSSDRVGPNSPLHF.

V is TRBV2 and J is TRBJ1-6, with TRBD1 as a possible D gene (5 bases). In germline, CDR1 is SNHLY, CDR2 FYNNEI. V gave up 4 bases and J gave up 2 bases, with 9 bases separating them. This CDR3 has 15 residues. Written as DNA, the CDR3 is TGTGCCAGCAGTGTTCGGGGGGCCTATAATTCACCCCTCCACTTT. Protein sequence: CASSVRGAYNSPLHF.

This chain's CDR3 is CASSTSGTGVIIGAFF. In DNA form, the CDR3 reads TGTGCCAGCAGTACCTCCGGGACAGGCGTCATTATTGGGGCTTTCTTT. The rearrangement uses TRBV28 and TRBJ1-1; 8 bases fit TRBD1. V trimming: 5 bases; J trimming: 11 bases; junction bases outside the gene matches: 19. CDR1 is MDHEN and CDR2 is SYDVKM in the germline V gene. The CDR3 loop spans 16 amino acids.

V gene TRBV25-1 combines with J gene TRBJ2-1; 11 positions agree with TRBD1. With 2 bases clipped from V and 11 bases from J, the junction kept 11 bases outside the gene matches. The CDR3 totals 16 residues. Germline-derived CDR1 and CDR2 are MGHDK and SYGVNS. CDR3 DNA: TGTGCCAGCAGTGAACCCGGGACAGGGGGGCGCGGACAGCAGTTCTTC. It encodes CASSEPGTGGRGQQFF.

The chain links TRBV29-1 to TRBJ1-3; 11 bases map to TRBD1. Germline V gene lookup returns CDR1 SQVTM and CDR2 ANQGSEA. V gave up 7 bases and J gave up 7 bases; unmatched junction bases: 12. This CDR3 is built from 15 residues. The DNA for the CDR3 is TGCAGCGCCTTCGGACAGGGGGCAGGCGGTAACACCATATATTTT. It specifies CSAFGQGAGGNTIYF.

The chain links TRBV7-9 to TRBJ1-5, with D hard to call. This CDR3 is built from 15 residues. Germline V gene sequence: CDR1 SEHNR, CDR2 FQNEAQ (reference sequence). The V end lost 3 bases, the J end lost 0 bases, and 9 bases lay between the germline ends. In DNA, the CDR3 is TGTGCCAGCAGCTTGGGCCAACCTAGCAATCAGCCCCAGCATTTT. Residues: CASSLGQPSNQPQHF.

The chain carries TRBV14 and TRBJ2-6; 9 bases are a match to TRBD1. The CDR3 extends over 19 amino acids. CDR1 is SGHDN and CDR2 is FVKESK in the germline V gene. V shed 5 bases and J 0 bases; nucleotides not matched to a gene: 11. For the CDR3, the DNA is TGTGCCAGCAGCGCCCAACAGGGGGCCCTCCCCTCTGGGGCCAACGTCCTGACTTTC. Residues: CASSAQQGALPSGANVLTF.

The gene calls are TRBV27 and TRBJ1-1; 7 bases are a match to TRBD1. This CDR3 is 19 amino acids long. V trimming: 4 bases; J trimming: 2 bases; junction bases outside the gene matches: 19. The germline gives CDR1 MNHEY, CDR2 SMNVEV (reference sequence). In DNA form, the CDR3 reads TGTGCCAGCAGTTCCCTCGCAAGGGGGCTTCTCCCTGCAAACACTGAAGCTTTCTTT. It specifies CASSSLARGLLPANTEAFF.

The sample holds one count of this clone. CDR3 DNA sequence: TGTGCCAGCAGGGGGACATCGGAGATCTATGGCTACACCTTC. This translates into CASRGTSEIYGYTF. The J gene is TRBJ1-2, the V gene TRBV5-8, with D maybe TRBD1 (6 bases). Germline CDR1 is SGHTS and CDR2 is YDEGEE. V was shortened by 5 bases and J by 4 bases, with 15 bases between the two germline ends. The CDR3 spans 14 residues.

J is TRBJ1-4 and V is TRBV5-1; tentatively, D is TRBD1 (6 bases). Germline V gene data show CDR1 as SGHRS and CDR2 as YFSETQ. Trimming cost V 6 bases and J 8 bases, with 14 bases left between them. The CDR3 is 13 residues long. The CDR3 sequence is CASKRGGQEKLFF. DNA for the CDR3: TGCGCCAGCAAGAGGGGGGGCCAAGAAAAACTGTTTTTT. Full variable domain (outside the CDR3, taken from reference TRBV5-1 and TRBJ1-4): KAGVTQTPRYLIKTRGQQVTLSCSPISGHRSVSWYQQTPGQGLQFLFEYFSETQRNKGNFPGRFSGRQFSNSRSEMNVSTLELGDSALYLCASKRGGQEKLFFGSGTQLSVL.

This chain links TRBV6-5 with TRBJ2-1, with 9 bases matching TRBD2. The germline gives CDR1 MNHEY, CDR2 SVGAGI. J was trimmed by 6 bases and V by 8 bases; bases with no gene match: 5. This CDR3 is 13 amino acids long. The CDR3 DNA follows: TGTGCCAGCGAAGGCGGGGGGGCCAATGAGCAGTTCTTC. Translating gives CASEGGGANEQFF.

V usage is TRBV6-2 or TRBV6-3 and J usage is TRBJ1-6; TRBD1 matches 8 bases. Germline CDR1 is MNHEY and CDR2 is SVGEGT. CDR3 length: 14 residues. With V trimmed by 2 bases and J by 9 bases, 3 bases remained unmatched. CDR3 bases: TGTGCCAGCAGTTACGGGACAGGCGGTTCACCCCTCCACTTT. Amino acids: CASSYGTGGSPLHF.

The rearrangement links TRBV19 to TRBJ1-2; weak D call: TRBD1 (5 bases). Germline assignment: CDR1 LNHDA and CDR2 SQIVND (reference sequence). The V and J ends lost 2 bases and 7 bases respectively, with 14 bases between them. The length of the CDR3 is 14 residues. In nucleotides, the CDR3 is TGTGCCAGTAGTATATGGCCAGGGAGGCTTGGCTACACCTTC. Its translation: CASSIWPGRLGYTF.

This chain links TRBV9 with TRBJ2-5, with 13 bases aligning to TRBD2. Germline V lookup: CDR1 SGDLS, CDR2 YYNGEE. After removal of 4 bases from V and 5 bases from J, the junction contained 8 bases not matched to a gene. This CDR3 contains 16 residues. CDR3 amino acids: CASSPTSGGAKETQYF. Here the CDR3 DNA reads TGTGCCAGCAGCCCAACTAGCGGGGGGGCAAAGGAGACCCAGTACTTC.

The CDR3 bases are TGTGCCAGCAGCCCCCGGCAGGGGACGAACACTGAAGCTTTCTTT. This translates into CASSPRQGTNTEAFF. The chain uses TRBV7-9 and TRBJ1-1; maybe TRBD1 (6 bases). Germline-derived CDR1 and CDR2 are SEHNR and FQNEAQ (reference sequence). The CDR3 is 15 amino acids. V lost 5 bases and J lost 1, with 14 bases in between.

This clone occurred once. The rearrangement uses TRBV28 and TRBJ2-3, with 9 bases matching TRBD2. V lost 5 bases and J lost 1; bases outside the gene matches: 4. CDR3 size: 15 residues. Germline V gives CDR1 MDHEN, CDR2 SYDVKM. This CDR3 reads CASSQVAGGTDTQYF. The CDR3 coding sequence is TGTGCCAGCAGTCAGGTAGCGGGGGGCACAGATACGCAGTATTTT.

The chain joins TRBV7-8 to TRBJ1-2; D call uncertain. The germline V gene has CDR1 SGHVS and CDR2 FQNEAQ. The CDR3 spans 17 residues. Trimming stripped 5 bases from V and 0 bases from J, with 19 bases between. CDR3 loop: CASSPQPAAPTNYGYTF. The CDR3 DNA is TGTGCCAGCAGCCCGCAACCGGCGGCACCGACTAACTATGGCTACACCTTC.